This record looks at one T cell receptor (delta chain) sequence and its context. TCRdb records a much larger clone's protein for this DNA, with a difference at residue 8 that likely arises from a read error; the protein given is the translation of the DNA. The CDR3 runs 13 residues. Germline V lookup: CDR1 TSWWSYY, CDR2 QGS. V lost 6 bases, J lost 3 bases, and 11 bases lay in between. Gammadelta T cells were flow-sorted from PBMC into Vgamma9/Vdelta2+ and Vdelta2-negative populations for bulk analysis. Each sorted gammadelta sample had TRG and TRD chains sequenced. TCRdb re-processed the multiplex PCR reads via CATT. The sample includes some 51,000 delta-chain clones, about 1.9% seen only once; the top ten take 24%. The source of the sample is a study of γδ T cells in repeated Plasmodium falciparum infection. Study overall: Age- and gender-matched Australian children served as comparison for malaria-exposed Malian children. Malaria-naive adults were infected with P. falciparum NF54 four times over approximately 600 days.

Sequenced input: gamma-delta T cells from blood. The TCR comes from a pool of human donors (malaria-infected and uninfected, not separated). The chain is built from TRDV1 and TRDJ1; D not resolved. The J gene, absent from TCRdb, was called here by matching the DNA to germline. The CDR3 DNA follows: TGTGCTCTTGGAGTTCCCAGTCCCGATAAACTCATCTTT. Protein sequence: CALGVPSPDKLIF.